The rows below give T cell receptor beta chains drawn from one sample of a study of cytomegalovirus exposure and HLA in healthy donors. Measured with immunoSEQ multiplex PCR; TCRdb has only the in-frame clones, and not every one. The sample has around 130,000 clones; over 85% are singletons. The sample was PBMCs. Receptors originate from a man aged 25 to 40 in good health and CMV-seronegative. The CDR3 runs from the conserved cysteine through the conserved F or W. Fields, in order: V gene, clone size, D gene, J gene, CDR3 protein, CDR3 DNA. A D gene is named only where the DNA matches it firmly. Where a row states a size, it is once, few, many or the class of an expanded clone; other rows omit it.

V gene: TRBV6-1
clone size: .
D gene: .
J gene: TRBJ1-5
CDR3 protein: CATQFARVGNQPQHF
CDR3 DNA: TGTGCCACCCAATTCGCCCGGGTCGGCAATCAGCCCCAGCATTTT

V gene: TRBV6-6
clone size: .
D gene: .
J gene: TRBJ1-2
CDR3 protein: CASIERGSDNYGYTF
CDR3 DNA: TGTGCCAGCATCGAACGGGGGTCGGATAACTATGGCTACACCTTC

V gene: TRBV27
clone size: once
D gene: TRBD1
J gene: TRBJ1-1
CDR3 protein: CASSPGTANTEAFF
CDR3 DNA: TGTGCCAGCAGTCCCGGGACAGCGAACACTGAAGCTTTCTTT

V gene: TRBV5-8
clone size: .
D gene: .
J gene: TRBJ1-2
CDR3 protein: CASSIQRANYGYTF
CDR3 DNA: TGTGCCAGCAGCATACAGAGAGCTAACTATGGCTACACCTTC

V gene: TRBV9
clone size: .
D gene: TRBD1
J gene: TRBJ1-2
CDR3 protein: CASSPGQGNYGYTF
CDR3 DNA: TGTGCCAGCAGCCCGGGACAGGGGAACTATGGCTACACCTTC

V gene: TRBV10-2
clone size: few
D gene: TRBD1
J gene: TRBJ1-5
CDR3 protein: CASSEGDRGAGNQPQHF
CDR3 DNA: TGCGCCAGCAGTGAAGGGGACAGGGGAGCGGGGAATCAGCCCCAGCATTTT

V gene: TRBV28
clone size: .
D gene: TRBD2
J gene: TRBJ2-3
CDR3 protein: CASSIAGGPLDTQYF
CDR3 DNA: TGTGCCAGCAGTATAGCGGGGGGGCCTTTAGATACGCAGTATTTT

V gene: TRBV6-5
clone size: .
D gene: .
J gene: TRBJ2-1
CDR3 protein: CASSSPFNSGEQFF
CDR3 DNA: TGTGCCAGCAGTTCCCCATTTAACAGCGGTGAGCAGTTCTTC

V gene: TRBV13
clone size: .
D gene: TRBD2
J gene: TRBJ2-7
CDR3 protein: CASSLGLAGGSSYEQYF
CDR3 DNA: TGTGCCAGCAGCTTAGGGCTAGCGGGGGGAAGCTCCTACGAGCAGTACTTC

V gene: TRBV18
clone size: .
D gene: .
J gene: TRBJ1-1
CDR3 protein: CASSSSGFAEAFF
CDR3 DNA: TGTGCCAGCTCATCGTCAGGGTTTGCTGAAGCTTTCTTT

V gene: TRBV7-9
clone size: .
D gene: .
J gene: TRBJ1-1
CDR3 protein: CASSPGMVSTEAFF
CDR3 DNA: TGTGCCAGCAGCCCGGGGATGGTTAGTACTGAAGCTTTCTTT

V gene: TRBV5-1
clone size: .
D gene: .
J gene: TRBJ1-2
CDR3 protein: CASSLGDTLDGYTF
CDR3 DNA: TGCGCCAGCAGCTTGGGAGATACCTTAGATGGCTACACCTTC

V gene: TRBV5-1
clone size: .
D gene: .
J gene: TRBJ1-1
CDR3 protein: CASSLERGLNTEAFF
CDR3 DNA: TGCGCCAGCAGTCTTGAACGTGGCCTCAACACTGAAGCTTTCTTT

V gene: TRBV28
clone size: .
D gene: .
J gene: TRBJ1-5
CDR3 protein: CASSFHGRGNQPQHF
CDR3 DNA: TGTGCCAGCAGTTTTCATGGCAGGGGCAATCAGCCCCAGCATTTT

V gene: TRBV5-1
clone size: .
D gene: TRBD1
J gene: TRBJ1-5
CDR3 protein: CASSLEGATNQPQHF
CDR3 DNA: TGCGCCAGCAGCTTGGAGGGGGCTACGAATCAGCCCCAGCATTTT

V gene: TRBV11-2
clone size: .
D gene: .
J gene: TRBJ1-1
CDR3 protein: CASSLSGSGGTEAFF
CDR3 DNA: TGTGCCAGCAGCTTATCCGGATCGGGGGGCACTGAAGCTTTCTTT

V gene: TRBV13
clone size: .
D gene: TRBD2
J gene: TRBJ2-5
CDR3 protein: CASSFDTSGGQETQYF
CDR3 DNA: TGTGCCAGCAGCTTTGATACTAGCGGGGGTCAAGAGACCCAGTACTTC

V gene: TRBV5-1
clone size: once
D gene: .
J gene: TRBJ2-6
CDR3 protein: CASSQDSGANVLTF
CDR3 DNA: TGCGCCAGCAGCCAGGACAGCGGGGCCAACGTCCTGACTTTC

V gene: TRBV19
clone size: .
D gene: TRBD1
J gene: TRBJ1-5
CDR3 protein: CASRETQGASNQPQHF
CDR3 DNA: TGTGCCAGTAGAGAAACACAGGGGGCGAGCAATCAGCCCCAGCATTTT

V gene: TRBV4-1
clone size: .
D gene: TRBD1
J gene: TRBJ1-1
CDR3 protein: CASSQDSRGPEAFF
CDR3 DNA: TGCGCCAGCAGCCAAGATTCCAGGGGGCCTGAAGCTTTCTTT

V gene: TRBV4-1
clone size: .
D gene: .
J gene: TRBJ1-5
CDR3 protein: CASSQVGEGQPQHF
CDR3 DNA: TGCGCCAGCAGCCAAGTGGGAGAGGGCCAGCCCCAGCATTTT

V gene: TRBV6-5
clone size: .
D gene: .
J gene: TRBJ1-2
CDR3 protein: CASSYEGGYGYTF
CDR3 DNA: TGTGCCAGCAGTTACGAGGGAGGTTATGGCTACACCTTC

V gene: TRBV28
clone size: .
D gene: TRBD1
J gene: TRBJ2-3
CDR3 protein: CASSSTGGGSTQYF
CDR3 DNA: TGTGCCAGCAGTTCGACAGGGGGGGGGAGTACGCAGTATTTT

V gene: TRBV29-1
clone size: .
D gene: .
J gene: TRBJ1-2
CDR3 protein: CSVGGQSGGNGYTF
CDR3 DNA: TGCAGCGTTGGGGGGCAGTCCGGAGGAAATGGCTACACCTTC

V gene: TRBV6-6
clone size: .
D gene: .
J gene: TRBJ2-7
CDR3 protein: CASSVGHAYEQYF
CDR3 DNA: TGTGCCAGCAGCGTAGGACATGCCTACGAGCAGTACTTC

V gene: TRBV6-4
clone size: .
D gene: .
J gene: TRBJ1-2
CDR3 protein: CASRTTAVGGYGYTF
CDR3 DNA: TGTGCCAGCAGGACGACCGCAGTTGGAGGCTATGGCTACACCTTC

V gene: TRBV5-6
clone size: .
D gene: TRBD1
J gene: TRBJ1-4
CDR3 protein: CASSSPGRWGQLNEKLFF
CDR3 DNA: TGTGCCAGCAGCTCCCCCGGTAGATGGGGACAGCTTAATGAAAAACTGTTTTTT

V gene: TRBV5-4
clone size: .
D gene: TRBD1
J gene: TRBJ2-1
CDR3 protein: CASSSRDRGDEQFF
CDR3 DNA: TGTGCCAGCAGCTCTAGGGACAGGGGGGATGAGCAGTTCTTC

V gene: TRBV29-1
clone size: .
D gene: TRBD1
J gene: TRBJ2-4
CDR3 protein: CSVDQTGGPTVNIQYF
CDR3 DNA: TGCAGCGTAGACCAGACAGGGGGACCGACTGTAAACATTCAGTACTTC

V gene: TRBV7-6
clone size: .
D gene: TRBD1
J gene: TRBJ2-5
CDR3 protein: CASSSGQQETQYF
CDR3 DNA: TGTGCCAGCAGCTCGGGACAGCAAGAGACCCAGTACTTC

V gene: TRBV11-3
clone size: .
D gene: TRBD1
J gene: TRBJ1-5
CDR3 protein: CASSLGGGQGRNQPQHF
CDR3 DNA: TGTGCCAGCAGCTTAGGGGGAGGACAGGGGCGGAATCAGCCCCAGCATTTT

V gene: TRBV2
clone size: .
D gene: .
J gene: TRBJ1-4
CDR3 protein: CASSEQYNEKLFF
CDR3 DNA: TGTGCCAGCAGTGAACAGTATAATGAAAAACTGTTTTTT

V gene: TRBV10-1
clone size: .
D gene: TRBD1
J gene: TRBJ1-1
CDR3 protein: CASRQTGVNNTEAFF
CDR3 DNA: TGCGCCAGCAGACAAACAGGGGTCAATAACACTGAAGCTTTCTTT

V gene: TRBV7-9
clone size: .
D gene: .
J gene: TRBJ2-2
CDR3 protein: CASRPTGFTGELFF
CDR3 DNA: TGTGCCAGCAGGCCCACAGGGTTCACCGGGGAGCTGTTTTTT

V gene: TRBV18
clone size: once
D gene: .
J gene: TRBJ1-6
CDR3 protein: CASSREGSRYNSPLHF
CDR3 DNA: TGTGCCAGCTCACGGGAGGGGAGTCGGTATAATTCACCCCTCCACTTT

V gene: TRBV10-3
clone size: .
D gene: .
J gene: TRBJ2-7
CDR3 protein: CAIKSGEYEQYF
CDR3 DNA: TGTGCCATCAAGAGCGGTGAATACGAGCAGTACTTC

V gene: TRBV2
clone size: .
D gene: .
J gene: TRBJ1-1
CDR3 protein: CASSRGDSSKAFF
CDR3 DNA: TGTGCCAGCAGTCGAGGAGACAGTAGCAAAGCTTTCTTT

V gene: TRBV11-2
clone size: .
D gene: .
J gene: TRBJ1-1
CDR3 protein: CASSLGGDTEAFF
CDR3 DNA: TGTGCCAGCAGCTTGGGGGGAGACACTGAAGCTTTCTTT

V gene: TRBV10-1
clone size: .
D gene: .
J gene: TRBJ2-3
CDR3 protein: CASSDGGRAGTQYF
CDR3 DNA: TGCGCCAGCAGTGACGGCGGGCGGGCGGGGACGCAGTATTTT

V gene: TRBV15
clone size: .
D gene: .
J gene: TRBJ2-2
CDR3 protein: CATSRIRGSNTGELFF
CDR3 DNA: TGTGCCACCAGCAGAATTAGAGGGTCGAACACCGGGGAGCTGTTTTTT

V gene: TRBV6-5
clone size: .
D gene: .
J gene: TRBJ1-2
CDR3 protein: CASSYPGTVDYGYTF
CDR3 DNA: TGTGCCAGCAGTTACCCTGGGACTGTCGACTATGGCTACACCTTC

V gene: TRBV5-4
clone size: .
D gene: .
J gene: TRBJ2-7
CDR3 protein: CASSPSTGTSYEQYF
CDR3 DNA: TGTGCCAGCAGCCCCTCGACAGGTACCTCCTACGAGCAGTACTTC